This TCR beta chain was observed in a study of identical twins. Findings of the study overall: There were fewer insertions in abundant cord blood beta clonotypes, but memory repertoires showed no such pattern. For out-of-frame beta sequences, excess twin sharing was weaker. Models underestimated TCR alpha sharing (out-of-frame) in monozygotic twins.

Each CDR3 protein gets one entry after TCRdb re-called the 5' RACE reads with MiXCR. The sample holds 1.5 million to 2 million distinct CDR3 sequences, around a third seen once. As regards this clonotype: What it recognizes is unknown.

Healthy Caucasians alone served as donors. The CDR3 contains 18 residues. CDR1 is DFQATT and CDR2 is SNEGSKA in the germline V gene (reference sequence). V was pared by 1 base and J by 8 bases, with 18 bases of the junction left unmatched. Input material: cord blood. The receptor's source is a newborn girl in good health. The rearrangement joins TRBV20-1 to TRBJ2-3; 10 nucleotides line up with TRBD2. Here the CDR3 reads CSARATPGLAWIRVTQYF. The CDR3 DNA reads as TGCAGTGCTAGAGCCACACCGGGACTAGCGTGGATTAGGGTTACGCAGTATTTT.